This record concerns one T cell receptor beta chain sequence. The source of the sample is a study of blood T cell repertoires in COVID-19. Trimming cost V 4 bases and J 1 base, with 8 bases left between them. The germline CDR1 and CDR2 sequences are MGHRA and YSYEKL. This CDR3 has 14 amino acids. Sequenced by immunoSEQ multiplex PCR; TCRdb stores in-frame clones only, minus some. This sample has some 73,000 clones, with around 83% found just once. This TCR was sampled from a woman at least 80 years old with active or convalescent COVID-19. The chain couples TRBV4-1 to TRBJ1-5; D is unresolved. The source material was peripheral blood. The DNA of the CDR3 is TGCGCCAGCAGCCCTCGTGAGAGCAATCAGCCCCAGCATTTT. Translating it yields CASSPRESNQPQHF.